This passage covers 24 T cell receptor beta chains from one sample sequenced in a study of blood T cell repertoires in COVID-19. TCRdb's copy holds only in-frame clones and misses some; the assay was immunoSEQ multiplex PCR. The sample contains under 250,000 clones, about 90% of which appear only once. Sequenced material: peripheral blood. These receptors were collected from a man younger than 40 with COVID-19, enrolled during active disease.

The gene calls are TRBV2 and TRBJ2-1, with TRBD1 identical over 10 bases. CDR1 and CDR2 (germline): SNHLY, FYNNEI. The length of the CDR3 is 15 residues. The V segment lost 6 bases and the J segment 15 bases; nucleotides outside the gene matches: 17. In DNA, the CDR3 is TGTGCCAGCAGACCAAGACAGGGGGCGCCCCCGTTTCCGTTCTTC. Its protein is CASRPRQGAPPFPFF. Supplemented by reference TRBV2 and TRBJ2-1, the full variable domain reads EPEVTQTPSHQVTQMGQEVILRCVPISNHLYFYWYRQILGQKVEFLVSFYNNEISEKSEIFDDQFSVERPDGSNFTLKIRSTKLEDSAMYFCASRPRQGAPPFPFFGPGTRLTVL.

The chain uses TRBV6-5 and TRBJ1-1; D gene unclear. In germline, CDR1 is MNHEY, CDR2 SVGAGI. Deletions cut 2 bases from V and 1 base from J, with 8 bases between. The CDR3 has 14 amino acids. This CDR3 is CASSYPAGNTEAFF. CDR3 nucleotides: TGTGCCAGCAGTTACCCCGCGGGGAACACTGAAGCTTTCTTT.

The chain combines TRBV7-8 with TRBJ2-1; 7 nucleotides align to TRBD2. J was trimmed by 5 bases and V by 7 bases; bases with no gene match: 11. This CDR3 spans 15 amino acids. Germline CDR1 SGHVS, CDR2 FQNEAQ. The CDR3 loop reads CASIHITSENNEQFF. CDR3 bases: TGTGCCAGCATTCATATTACTAGCGAGAACAATGAGCAGTTCTTC.

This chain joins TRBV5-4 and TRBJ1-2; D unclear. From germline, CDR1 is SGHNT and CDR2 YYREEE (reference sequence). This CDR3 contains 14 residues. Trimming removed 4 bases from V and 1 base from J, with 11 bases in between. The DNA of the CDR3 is TGTGCCAGCAGCCAAACTTTGATTAACTATGGCTACACCTTC. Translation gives CASSQTLINYGYTF.

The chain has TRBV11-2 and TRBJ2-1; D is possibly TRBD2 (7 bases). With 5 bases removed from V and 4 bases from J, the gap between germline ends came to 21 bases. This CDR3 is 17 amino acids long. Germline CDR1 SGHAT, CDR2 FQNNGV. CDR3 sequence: CASSPDGVGGPYNEQFF. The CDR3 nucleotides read TGTGCCAGCAGCCCGGATGGGGTGGGGGGGCCTTACAATGAGCAGTTCTTC.

CDR3 bases: TGTGCCAGCAGCTTTTCAGGGGGCCGGGGCACTGAAGCTTTCTTT. Translating it yields CASSFSGGRGTEAFF. The V call is TRBV5-4, the J call TRBJ1-1; 8 bases map to TRBD1. V trimming: 2 bases; J trimming: 4 bases; junction bases outside the gene matches: 7. This CDR3 contains 15 residues. CDR1 and CDR2 from the germline V gene are SGHNT and YYREEE (reference sequence).

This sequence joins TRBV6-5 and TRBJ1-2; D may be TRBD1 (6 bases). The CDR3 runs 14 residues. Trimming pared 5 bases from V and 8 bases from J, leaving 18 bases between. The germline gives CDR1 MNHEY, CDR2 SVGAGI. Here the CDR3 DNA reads TGTGCCAGCAGTCCTGGACAGCGCGTGAGGGGCTACACCTTC. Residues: CASSPGQRVRGYTF.

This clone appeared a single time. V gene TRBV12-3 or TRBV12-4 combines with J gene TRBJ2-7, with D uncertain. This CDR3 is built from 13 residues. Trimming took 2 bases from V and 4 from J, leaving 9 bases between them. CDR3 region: CASSLSPTYEQYF. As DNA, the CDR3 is TGTGCCAGCAGTTTATCCCCGACATACGAGCAGTACTTC.

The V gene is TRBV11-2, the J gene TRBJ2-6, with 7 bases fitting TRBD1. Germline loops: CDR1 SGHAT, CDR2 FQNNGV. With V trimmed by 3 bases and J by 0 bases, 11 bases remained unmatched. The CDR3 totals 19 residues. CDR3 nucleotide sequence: TGTGCCAGCAGCTTCATCTGGACAGGTTCGACCTCTGGGGCCAACGTCCTGACTTTC. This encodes CASSFIWTGSTSGANVLTF.

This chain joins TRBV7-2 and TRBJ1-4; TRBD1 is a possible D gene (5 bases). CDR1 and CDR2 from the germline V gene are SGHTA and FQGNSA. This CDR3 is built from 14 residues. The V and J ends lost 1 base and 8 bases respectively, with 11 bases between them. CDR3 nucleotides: TGTGCCAGCAGCTTAGATTGGGCAGGGGAAAAACTGTTTTTT. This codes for CASSLDWAGEKLFF. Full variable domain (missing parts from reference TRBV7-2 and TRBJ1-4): GAGVSQSPSNKVTEKGKDVELRCDPISGHTALYWYRQSLGQGLEFLIYFQGNSAPDKSGLPSDRFSAERTGGSVSTLTIQRTQQEDSAVYLCASSLDWAGEKLFFGSGTQLSVL.

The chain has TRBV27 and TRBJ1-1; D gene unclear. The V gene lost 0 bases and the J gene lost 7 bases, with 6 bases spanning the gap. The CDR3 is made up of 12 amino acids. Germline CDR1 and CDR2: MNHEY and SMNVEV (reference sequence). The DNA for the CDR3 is TGTGCCAGCAGTTTATCGTGGAGTGAAGCTTTCTTT. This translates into CASSLSWSEAFF.

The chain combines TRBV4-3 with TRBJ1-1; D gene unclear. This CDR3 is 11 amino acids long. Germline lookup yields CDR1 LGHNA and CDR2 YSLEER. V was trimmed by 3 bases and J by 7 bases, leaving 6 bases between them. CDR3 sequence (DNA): TGCGCCAGCAGCCAGGGAGTTGAAGCTTTCTTT. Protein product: CASSQGVEAFF.

In DNA form, the CDR3 reads TGTGCCAGTAGCTCTCCCCTTGGGGCTAGCGGGAGAGGCGCAGATACGCAGTATTTT. It translates to CASSSPLGASGRGADTQYF. The chain is built from TRBV19 and TRBJ2-3; TRBD2 agrees at 10 bases. CDR1 and CDR2 (germline): LNHDA, SQIVND (reference sequence). The length of the CDR3 is 19 residues. V lost 6 bases and J lost 4; bases outside the gene matches: 19.

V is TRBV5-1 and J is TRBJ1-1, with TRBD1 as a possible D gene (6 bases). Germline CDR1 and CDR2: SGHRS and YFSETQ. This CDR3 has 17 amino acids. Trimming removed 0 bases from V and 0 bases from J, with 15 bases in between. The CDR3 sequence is CASSLGQGTNLNTEAFF. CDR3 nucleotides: TGCGCCAGCAGCTTGGGTCAGGGGACGAACTTGAACACTGAAGCTTTCTTT.

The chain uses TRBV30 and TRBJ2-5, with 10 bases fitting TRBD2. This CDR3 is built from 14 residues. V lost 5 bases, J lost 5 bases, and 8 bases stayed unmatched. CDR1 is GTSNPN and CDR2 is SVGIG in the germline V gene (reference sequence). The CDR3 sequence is CAWEPGLATETQYF. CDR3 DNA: TGTGCCTGGGAGCCGGGACTAGCGACGGAGACCCAGTACTTC.

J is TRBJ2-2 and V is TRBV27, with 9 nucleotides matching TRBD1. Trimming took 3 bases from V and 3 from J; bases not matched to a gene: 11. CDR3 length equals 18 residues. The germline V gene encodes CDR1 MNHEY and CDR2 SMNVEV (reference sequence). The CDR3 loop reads CASSFDLPGQGYTGELFF. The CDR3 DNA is TGTGCCAGCAGTTTCGACCTACCGGGACAGGGTTACACCGGGGAGCTGTTTTTT.

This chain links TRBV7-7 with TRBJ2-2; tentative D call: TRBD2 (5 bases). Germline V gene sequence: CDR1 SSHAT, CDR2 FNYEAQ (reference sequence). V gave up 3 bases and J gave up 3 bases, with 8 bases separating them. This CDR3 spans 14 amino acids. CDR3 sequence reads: CASSFGEYTGELFF. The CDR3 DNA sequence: TGTGCCAGCAGCTTTGGGGAGTACACCGGGGAGCTGTTTTTT.

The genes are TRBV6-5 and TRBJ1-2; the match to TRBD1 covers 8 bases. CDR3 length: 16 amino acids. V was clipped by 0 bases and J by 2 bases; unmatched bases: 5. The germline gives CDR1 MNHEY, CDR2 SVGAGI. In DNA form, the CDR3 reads TGTGCCAGCAGTTACTCGACAGGGGAGAAGAACTATGGCTACACCTTC. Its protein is CASSYSTGEKNYGYTF.

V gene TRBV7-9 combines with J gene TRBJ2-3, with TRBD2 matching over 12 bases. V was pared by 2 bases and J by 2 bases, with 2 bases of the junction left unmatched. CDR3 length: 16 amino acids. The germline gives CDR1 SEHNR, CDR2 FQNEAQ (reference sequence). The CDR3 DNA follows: TGTGCCAGCAGCTTACTAGCGGGGGGGATCACAGATACGCAGTATTTT. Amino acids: CASSLLAGGITDTQYF.

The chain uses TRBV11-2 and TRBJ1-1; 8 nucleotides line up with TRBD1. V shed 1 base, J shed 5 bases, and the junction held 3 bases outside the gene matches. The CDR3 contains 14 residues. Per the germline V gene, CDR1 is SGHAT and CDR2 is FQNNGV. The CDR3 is CASSLGTGQTEAFF. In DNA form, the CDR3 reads TGTGCCAGCAGCTTAGGGACAGGGCAAACTGAAGCTTTCTTT.

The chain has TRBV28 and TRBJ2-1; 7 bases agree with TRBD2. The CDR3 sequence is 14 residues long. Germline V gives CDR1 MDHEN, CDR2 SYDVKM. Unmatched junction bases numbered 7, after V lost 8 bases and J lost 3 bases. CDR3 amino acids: CASRGEGIYNEQFF. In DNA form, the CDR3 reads TGTGCCAGCCGGGGGGAGGGAATCTACAATGAGCAGTTCTTC.

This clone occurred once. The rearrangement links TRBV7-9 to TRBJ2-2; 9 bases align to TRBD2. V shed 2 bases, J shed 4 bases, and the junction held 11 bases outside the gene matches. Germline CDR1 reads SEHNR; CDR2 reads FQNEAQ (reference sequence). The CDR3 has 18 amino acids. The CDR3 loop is CASSLRGASGAPTGELFF. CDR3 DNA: TGTGCCAGCAGCTTACGGGGGGCTAGCGGGGCACCCACCGGGGAGCTGTTTTTT.

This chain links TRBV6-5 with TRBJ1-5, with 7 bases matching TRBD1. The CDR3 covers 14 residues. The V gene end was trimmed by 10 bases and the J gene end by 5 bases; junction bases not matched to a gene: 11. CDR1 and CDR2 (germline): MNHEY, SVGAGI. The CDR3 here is CAINSGTADQPQHF. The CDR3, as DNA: TGTGCCATAAATAGCGGGACAGCTGATCAGCCCCAGCATTTT.

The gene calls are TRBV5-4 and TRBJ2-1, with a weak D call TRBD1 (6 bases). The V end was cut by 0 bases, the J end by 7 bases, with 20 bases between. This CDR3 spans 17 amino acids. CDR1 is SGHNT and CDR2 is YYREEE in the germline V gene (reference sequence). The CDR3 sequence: CASSLGTRGWDPNEQFF. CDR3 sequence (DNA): TGTGCCAGCAGCTTGGGGACCAGGGGATGGGACCCTAATGAGCAGTTCTTC.